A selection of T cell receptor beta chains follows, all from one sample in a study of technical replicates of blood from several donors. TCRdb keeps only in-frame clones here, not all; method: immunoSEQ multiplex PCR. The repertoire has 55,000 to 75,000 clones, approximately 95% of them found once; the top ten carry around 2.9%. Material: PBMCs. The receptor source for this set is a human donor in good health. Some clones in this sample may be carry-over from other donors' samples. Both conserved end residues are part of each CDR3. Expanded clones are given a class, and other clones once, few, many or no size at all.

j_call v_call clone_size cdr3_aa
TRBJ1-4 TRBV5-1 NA CASSKDREKLFF
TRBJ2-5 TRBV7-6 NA CASSLARWGGRWETQYF
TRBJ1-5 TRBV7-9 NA CASSPNSGVNQPQHF
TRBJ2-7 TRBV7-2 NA CASSNQQGYEQYF
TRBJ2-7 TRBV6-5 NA CASSYDRAYEQYF
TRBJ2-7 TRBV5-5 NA CASSYSGTGGTYEQYF
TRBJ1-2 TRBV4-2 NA CASSQSLGAGEESGNTF
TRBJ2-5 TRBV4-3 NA CASSQGPLAGASGTQYF
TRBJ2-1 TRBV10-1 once CASSPETEQFF
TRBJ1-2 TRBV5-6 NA CASSLRGLSYGYTF
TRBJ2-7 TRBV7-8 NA CASSHGLAGAYEQYF
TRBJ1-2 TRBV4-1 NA CASSSLSGLDGYTF
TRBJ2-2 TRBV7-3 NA CASSLASGRGTGELFF
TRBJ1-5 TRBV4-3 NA CASSQEKNGRQPQHF
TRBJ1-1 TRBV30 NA CAWSVLRTEAFF
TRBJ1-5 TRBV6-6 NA CASSGGTPDQPQHF
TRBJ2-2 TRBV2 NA CASSLMDRGPGELFF
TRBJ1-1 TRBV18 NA CASSQGWGLSNTEAFF
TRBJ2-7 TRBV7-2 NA CASSGGAAPSYEQYF
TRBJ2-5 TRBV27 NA CASSFFYFQETQYF
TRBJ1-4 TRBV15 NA CATSRDQGANEKLFF
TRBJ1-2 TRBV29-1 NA CSVEDLQGFVNYGYTF
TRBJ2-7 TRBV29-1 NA CSVGPSGSYEQYF
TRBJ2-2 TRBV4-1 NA CASSQAIRSTGELFF
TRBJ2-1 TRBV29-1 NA CSVGTSFSSYNEQFF
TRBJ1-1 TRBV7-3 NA CASSRQGNTEAFF
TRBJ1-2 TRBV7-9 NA CASSQPGGYGYTF
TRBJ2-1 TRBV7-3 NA CASSLNLAGAGGEQFF
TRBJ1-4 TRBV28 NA CASSWTGTREKLFF
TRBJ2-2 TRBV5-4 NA CASSLAFGGAFGELFF
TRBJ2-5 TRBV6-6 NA CASSYSSQGVSGTQYF
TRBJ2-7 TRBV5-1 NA CASSPDRGPFYEQYF
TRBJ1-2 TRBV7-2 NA CASSSPGQGAYGYTF
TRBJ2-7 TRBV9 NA CASSGGPGLEREQYF
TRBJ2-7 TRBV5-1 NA CASSRLAGPSYEQYF
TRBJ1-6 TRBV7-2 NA CASSLRARGDSPLHF
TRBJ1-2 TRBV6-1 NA CASSEKYRGYYGYTF
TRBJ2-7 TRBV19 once CASSWGTSGSMDEQYF
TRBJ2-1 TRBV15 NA CATSTTEHNEQFF
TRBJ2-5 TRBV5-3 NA CARSTGLAGGQETQYF
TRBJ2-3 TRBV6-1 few CASSEGQGADTQYF
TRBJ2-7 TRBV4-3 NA CASSPGGAAPPHEQYF
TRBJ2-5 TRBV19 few CASSSSGDLQTQYF
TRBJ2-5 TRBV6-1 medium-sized CASIAGEFSETQYF
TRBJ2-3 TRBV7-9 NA CASSLEGGRVVDTQYF
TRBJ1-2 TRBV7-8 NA CASSGGGLGDYGYTF
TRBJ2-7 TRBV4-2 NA CASSQADFQGAYEQYF
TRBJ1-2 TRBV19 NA CASSEPPNYGYTF